This T cell receptor (beta chain) stems from a study of shared clonotypes between healthy human individuals. Across the whole study: CD4 naive cells filled three plates per donor, CD4 memory three, CD8 naive two and CD8 memory one.

Repertoires were generated with immunoSEQ multiplex PCR, while TCRdb's copy carries only in-frame clones and drops some. The sample holds fewer than 700,000 clones, 85% to 95% seen once. Study-level findings and limits: For sorted subsets, rarefaction showed incomplete sequencing despite large depth.

CDR1 and CDR2 from the germline V gene are LNHDA and SQIVND (reference sequence). V lost 3 bases and J lost 4, with 10 bases in between. This CDR3 comprises 13 residues. Details on this clone: The antigen is undetermined.

Naive CD8 isolation took CD45RO-negative cells positively selected for CCR7 and excluded terminally differentiated effector memory CD45RA+ cells. The study drew its donors from healthy HIV-negative adults without recent acute infections or vaccinations. This receptor was taken from a woman aged 25 to 39 in good health. The specimen was naive CD8+ T cells sorted from blood. The chain uses TRBV19 and TRBJ2-7, with D unresolved. CDR3 protein: CASSIQTDYEQYF. The CDR3 DNA reads TGTGCCAGTAGTATCCAGACCGATTACGAGCAGTACTTC.